This T cell receptor beta chain was documented in a study of T-cell reconstitution after alpha-beta-depleted transplantation in children (dated by TCRdb to the mid-2010s). Regarding the study in general: The study quantitatively tracked T-cell immune reconstitution after TCRalphabeta/CD19-depleted allogeneic hematopoietic cell transplantation in children using TCR repertoire profiling.

The sample's treatment or condition label is to be understood as: allogeneic hematopoietic cell transplantation with graft depleted of TCRalphabeta T cells and CD19 B cells. TCRalphabeta/CD19-depleted allogeneic hematopoietic cell grafts were given to the transplant recipients, all of whom were children. The full study reports these points: About two months after transplant, the apparently early recovery of alphabetaT-cell counts reportedly depended on just several hundred clones that had expanded rapidly and came from non-depleted graft cells. The high TCRbeta diversity at day 60 in some patients was ascribed to recipient T cells and intrathymic progenitors that had survived conditioning. The frequencies of hyperexpanded clones fell over the following months, and after one year, T-cell counts and TCRbeta diversity were mostly attributed to newly produced T cells.

V is pared back by 5 bases and J by 7 bases, with 11 bases lying between the germline termini. The CDR3 runs 13 residues from the cysteine to the phenylalanine. Just CDR3 DNA is preserved here, 39 bases in frame from base 1. From a lookup of the germline V gene, CDR1 and CDR2 are KGHDR and SFDVKD. Library generation was performed with PCR. Reads for this sample came from an Illumina HiSeq 2500. TCR library preparation used molecular barcoding, with unique molecular identifiers applied to normalize quantification of the TCRbeta repertoire. TCRdb redid the processing of the public reads, applying fastp at Q25 and MiXCR, and retained in-frame beta chains. Entries are consolidated by CDR3 protein sequence, retaining the most common genes and DNA. Across this sample there are some 290,000 distinct CDR3 sequences, with 23% seen only once. Of the sample, about 10% falls within the top ten clones. This clonotype was found a few times. Its antigen target is currently unknown. No much larger clonotype is one base removed from it; base qualities were not supplied.

In this chain, TRBV24-1 is recombined with TRBJ1-5; too little of a D gene remains to name it. Here the sequenced sample was PBMCs, mostly from graft donor cells, taken 180 days after TCRalphabeta/CD19-depleted stem cell transplant. This clonotype was sampled from a male patient younger than 18 who had a stem cell transplant for acute lymphoblastic leukemia, so the T cells may come from the graft donor. The CDR3 region reads CATSGKAGQPQHF. The nucleotides read TGTGCCACCAGTGGTAAGGCTGGGCAGCCCCAGCATTTT.